What follows are 16 T cell receptor beta chains derived from one specimen sequenced in a study of CD8 T cells in Susac syndrome. Reverse transcription of roughly 0.45 to 1 ug RNA used random hexamers. Each CDR3 protein is one row after TCRdb ran MiXCR on the immunoSEQ multiplex PCR reads. The table includes some 170,000 distinct CDR3 sequences, 94% detected once. The material sequenced was CD4+ T cells from PBMCs. The receptor source for this set is a human donor with multiple sclerosis.

This clonotype appeared once. The J gene is TRBJ2-1, the V gene TRBV29-1; TRBD2 matches at 8 bases. Germline V CDR1 and CDR2: SQVTM, ANQGSEA. The CDR3 is made up of 14 amino acids. Trimming cost V 6 bases and J 5 bases; bases outside gene matches: 9. This chain's CDR3 is CSVVSAGAHNEQFF. CDR3 DNA: TGCAGCGTGGTTTCAGCGGGAGCCCACAATGAGCAGTTCTTC.

This clonotype was observed a handful of times. The chain has TRBV19 and TRBJ2-5, with 7 bases aligning to TRBD1. Germline CDR1 is LNHDA and CDR2 is SQIVND (reference sequence). The CDR3 totals 13 residues. Trimming removed 4 bases from V and 3 bases from J; junction bases left unmatched: 2. The chain's CDR3 is CASSRDREETQYF. The DNA of the CDR3 is TGTGCCAGTAGTAGAGACAGGGAAGAGACCCAGTACTTC.

The chain carries TRBV18 and TRBJ1-1; 10 bases agree with TRBD1. This CDR3 region has 15 residues. Germline trimming cut 2 bases from V and 3 bases from J; bases unmatched to any gene: 3. Per the germline V gene, CDR1 is KGHSH and CDR2 is LQKENI. In DNA form, the CDR3 reads TGTGCCAGCTCACCAGTCGGGACAGGGGACACTGAAGCTTTCTTT. Its protein is CASSPVGTGDTEAFF.

This clonotype showed up just once. The V call is TRBV6-2 or TRBV6-3, the J call TRBJ2-7; D is ambiguous. Germline V gives CDR1 MNHEY, CDR2 SVGEGT. The CDR3 totals 13 residues. The V gene lost 7 bases and the J gene lost 5 bases, with 15 bases spanning the gap. The DNA for the CDR3 is TGTGCCAGCACCTTGACCGGCACCCACGAGCAGTACTTC. Residues: CASTLTGTHEQYF.

The chain couples TRBV15 to TRBJ2-5; D call uncertain. The CDR3 extends over 16 amino acids. V dropped 3 bases and J dropped 2 bases, with 16 bases sitting between them. The germline V gene encodes CDR1 LNHNV and CDR2 YYDKDF (reference sequence). CDR3 protein: CATSRDLRSGQETQYF. The CDR3, as DNA: TGTGCCACCAGCAGGGACCTAAGGTCCGGGCAAGAGACCCAGTACTTC. The full variable domain, rest sourced from reference TRBV15 and TRBJ2-5, is DAMVIQNPRYQVTQFGKPVTLSCSQTLNHNVMYWYQQKSSQAPKLLFHYYDKDFNNEADTPDNFQSRRPNTSFCFLDIRSPGLGDTAMYLCATSRDLRSGQETQYFGPGTRLLVL.

The chain uses TRBV7-3 and TRBJ2-5; D unclear. V dropped 5 bases and J dropped 1 base, with 14 bases sitting between them. This CDR3 has 15 amino acids. The V gene's germline CDR1 is SGHTA and CDR2 FQGTGA. Here the CDR3 DNA reads TGTGCCAGCAGCGCCCTTGGGCGGACCCAAGAGACCCAGTACTTC. Amino acids: CASSALGRTQETQYF.

V usage is TRBV3-1 and J usage is TRBJ2-5; 11 positions agree with TRBD2. The CDR3 totals 15 residues. CDR1 is LGHDT, CDR2 YNNKEL, per germline (reference sequence). J lost 5 bases, V lost 1 base, and 3 bases had no gene match. The CDR3 nucleotides are TGTGCCAGCAGCCAAGGCCTAGCGGGAGGTGAGACCCAGTACTTC. It specifies CASSQGLAGGETQYF.

The CDR3 sequence: CSVGRAGYGYTF. CDR3 nucleotide sequence: TGCAGCGTTGGCAGGGCTGGCTATGGCTACACCTTC. The rearrangement uses TRBV29-1 and TRBJ1-2; D possibly corresponds to TRBD1 (5 bases). The CDR3 is made up of 12 amino acids. Trimming removed 4 bases at V and 4 bases at J, with 10 bases between. Looked up from germline, CDR1 is SQVTM and CDR2 is ANQGSEA.

This clonotype was seen once. The chain has TRBV6-2 or TRBV6-3 and TRBJ2-5; D is possibly TRBD1 (6 bases). CDR1 is MNHEY and CDR2 is SVGEGT in the germline V gene. The CDR3 covers 18 residues. Trimming took 2 bases from V and 2 from J, leaving 21 bases between them. The CDR3 bases are TGTGCCAGCAGTTACCCTCCTGACAGGCTGGGCGGACAAGAGACCCAGTACTTC. It translates to CASSYPPDRLGGQETQYF.

Written as DNA, the CDR3 is TGTGCCAGCATTCCCCAGGCTGGAAACACCATATATTTT. It encodes CASIPQAGNTIYF. This chain connects TRBV12-3 or TRBV12-4 to TRBJ1-3; D is undetermined. The V gene lost 7 bases and the J gene lost 2 bases, with 9 bases spanning the gap. This CDR3 has 13 amino acids.

The chain carries TRBV27 and TRBJ1-4, with D perhaps matching TRBD1 (5 bases). Trimming took off 7 bases at V and 8 bases at J, with 14 bases between the two ends. The germline V gene encodes CDR1 MNHEY and CDR2 SMNVEV (reference sequence). The CDR3 contains 13 residues. This CDR3 is CASKGAGREKLFF. In DNA, the CDR3 is TGTGCCAGCAAAGGGGCGGGTAGAGAAAAACTGTTTTTT.

The chain is built from TRBV5-1 and TRBJ2-5; TRBD2 might be the D (6 bases). With 3 bases removed from V and 5 bases from J, the gap between germline ends came to 8 bases. Germline CDR1 SGHRS, CDR2 YFSETQ. The CDR3 is made up of 12 amino acids. CDR3 amino acids: CASSWDFETQYF. Here the CDR3 DNA reads TGCGCCAGCAGCTGGGACTTCGAGACCCAGTACTTC.

V gene TRBV29-1 combines with J gene TRBJ1-5; possibly TRBD1 for D (6 bases). CDR1 and CDR2 (germline): SQVTM, ANQGSEA. The V gene lost 7 bases and the J gene lost 1 base, with 11 bases spanning the gap. The CDR3 covers 13 residues. CDR3 residues: CSAKGGSNQPQHF. Written as DNA, the CDR3 is TGCAGCGCGAAAGGGGGGAGCAATCAGCCCCAGCATTTT. The full variable domain, with the rest looked up from reference TRBV29-1 and TRBJ1-5, is SAVISQKPSRDICQRGTSLTIQCQVDSQVTMMFWYRQQPGQSLTLIATANQGSEATYESGFVIDKFPISRPNLTFSTLTVSNMSPEDSSIYLCSAKGGSNQPQHFGDGTRLSIL.

This rearrangement joins TRBV5-4 to TRBJ1-2, with TRBD1 matching 8 bases. With V trimmed by 4 bases and J by 5 bases, 10 bases remained unmatched. From germline, CDR1 is SGHNT and CDR2 YYREEE (reference sequence). The CDR3 sequence is 15 residues long. The CDR3 region is CASSNGQGAYYGYTF. The CDR3 DNA follows: TGTGCCAGCAGCAACGGACAGGGAGCCTATTATGGCTACACCTTC.

The chain uses TRBV24-1 and TRBJ2-7; D is perhaps TRBD2 (5 bases). CDR1 is KGHDR, CDR2 SFDVKD, per germline. CDR3 size: 13 residues. The ends were cut back, 3 bases at V and 7 bases at J, with 12 bases in the middle. In nucleotides, the CDR3 is TGTGCCACCAGTGATGCGGCGGGTGGGGAGCAGTACTTC. It yields the protein CATSDAAGGEQYF.

The V and J genes are TRBV12-3 or TRBV12-4 and TRBJ2-5; the D is unclear. The CDR3 spans 13 residues. Trimming cost V 6 bases and J 2 bases, with 10 bases left between them. CDR3 DNA sequence: TGTGCCAGCAGGCTGAGTGTACAAGAGACCCAGTACTTC. Translating gives CASRLSVQETQYF.